The clone carrying this T cell receptor beta chain was found a few times. This entry is derived from a study of response to subunit inactivated influenza vaccine. V shed 4 bases and J 3 bases; nucleotides not matched to a gene: 6. CDR1 and CDR2 from the germline V gene are PRHDT and FYEKMQ (reference sequence). This CDR3 spans 15 amino acids. One entry per CDR3 protein results from TCRdb running MiXCR on the RT-PCR reads. The sample shows under 200,000 distinct CDR3 sequences, about 10% of them seen only once. The source is a man in his fifties or sixties who received an inactivated influenza vaccine. The genes are TRBV13 and TRBJ1-3, with 7 bases lining up with TRBD1. The source material was CD8+ T cells sorted from PBMCs, sampled 23 to 25 months after vaccination. As DNA, the CDR3 is TGTGCCAGCAGCTCAACGGGACAGTATGGAAACACCATATATTTT. It translates to CASSSTGQYGNTIYF.